This TCR beta chain was found in a study of T cell responses to AZD1222 COVID-19 vaccine. The CDR3 consists of 15 residues. Trimming took 3 bases from V and 1 from J, leaving 13 bases between them. The germline V gene encodes CDR1 MNHEY and CDR2 SMNVEV (reference sequence). This clone showed up just once. Its specificity is not known. Libraries were prepared by immunoSEQ multiplex PCR; TCRdb keeps only in-frame clonotypes and omits some of them. Of about 110,000 clones in the sample, roughly 87% were seen once. General study points: Spike was spanned by vaccine-associated CD4 TCRs, which were dominant at 160-218 and 743-854. Repertoire sampling happened only post peak T cell response. Females made up more of the donors, who were largely white British, and clonal diversity may have come out too low.

V and J are TRBV27 and TRBJ2-7, with a weak D call TRBD1 (5 bases). The sample in question was peripheral blood, obtained on day 0 of AZD1222 vaccination. This receptor was obtained from an adult in good health. The CDR3 spells CASSLTVPTSYEQYF. For the CDR3, the DNA is TGTGCCAGCAGTTTGACAGTGCCGACTTCCTACGAGCAGTACTTC.